This T cell receptor beta chain was recovered during a study of blood T cell repertoires in COVID-19. Study in general: Researchers got acute and convalescent COVID-19 samples from the United States, Italy and Spain. PBMCs, B-cell-depleted T cells, or T cells provided the cDNA or gDNA that made up the material.

CDR1 is LNHDA, CDR2 SQIVND, per germline (reference sequence). This CDR3 has 14 amino acids. J lost 9 bases, V lost 3 bases, and 5 bases had no gene match. In the source study's methods: Estimation of nucleated cell counts was performed using reference gene primer amplification. Clones were sequenced by immunoSEQ multiplex PCR, and TCRdb holds only the in-frame ones, with some missing. V and J calls plus clone size are reproduced from that table; the DNA served to infer D and trimming. In the table there are approximately 230,000 clones, just under 85% of which are singletons. The receptor was isolated from a man older than 75 with acute or convalescent COVID-19. Specimen: peripheral blood. The chain uses TRBV19 and TRBJ1-6, with TRBD1 matching 7 bases. This CDR3 reads CASSILRGSSPLHF. CDR3 sequence (DNA): TGTGCCAGTAGTATCCTCAGGGGGAGTTCACCCCTCCACTTT.